This TCR beta chain was sequenced in a study of blood T cells in healthy people across ages. The CDR3 length is 15 residues. Trimming shortened V by 6 bases and J by 2 bases, and 14 bases separated the two germline ends. The germline V gene has CDR1 MDHEN and CDR2 SYDVKM. Through a sample-barcoded 5' primer and a J-beta primer mix, a second PCR was run for roughly 6 to 12 cycles. From the 5' RACE reads, TCRdb called clonotypes with MiXCR, one entry per CDR3 protein. The sample lists fewer than 800,000 distinct CDR3 sequences, 25% occurring once. The same sample was also used in a study of T cells of mothers and their children.

The sequencing sample was made of blood. The V call is TRBV28, the J call TRBJ1-3; D unresolved. This receptor was taken from a boy under 18 in good health. This CDR3 reads CASSRPMGAGNTIYF. In nucleotides, the CDR3 is TGTGCCAGCAGCCGACCGATGGGAGCTGGAAACACCATATATTTT.